A single sample gave rise to the 10 T cell receptor beta chains below, sequenced in a study of spatial heterogeneity in lung cancer (dated by TCRdb to between 2019 and 2020). On the study overall, not on this receptor specifically: A correlation was observed between the number of expanded intratumoral alpha and beta TCRs and the tumor nonsynonymous mutation count.

The meaning of the sample's time point label: sample taken at primary tumor resection. Receptors were amplified or captured by 5' RACE. The reads were generated on a NextSeq 500. The public reads were quality trimmed at Q25 with fastp and then assembled into clones with MiXCR by TCRdb, keeping productive beta chains. Each CDR3 protein appears once, grouped with its most common genes and DNA. The sample yields some 9,000 distinct CDR3 sequences; approximately 14% were counted once. The ten biggest clones cover 14% of the sample. The antigens for these receptors are not known. Sequenced here: lung tumor tissue, sampled at surgery. The receptors were sampled from a male donor with early-stage non-small cell lung cancer.

This clonotype was seen only a few times. The rearrangement joins TRBV30 to TRBJ2-1; D is possibly TRBD2 (5 bases). CDR3 length equals 15 residues. Germline CDR1 and CDR2: GTSNPN and SVGIG (reference sequence). V was clipped by 1 base and J by 0 bases, with 10 bases between them. The CDR3 here is CAWSEIASSYNEQFF. The CDR3 coding sequence is TGTGCCTGGAGTGAGATAGCGAGCTCCTACAATGAGCAGTTCTTC.

This clonotype was counted many times. This rearrangement joins TRBV5-1 to TRBJ2-1; the D is unclear. V shed 2 bases and J shed 8 bases, with 14 bases lying between them. This CDR3 spans 14 amino acids. Germline V gene data show CDR1 as SGHRS and CDR2 as YFSETQ. For the CDR3, the DNA is TGCGCCAGCAGCTTCTCCCCTAGTACGGATGAGCAGTTCTTC. Translating it yields CASSFSPSTDEQFF.

This clonotype was seen repeatedly, ten times or more. The V gene is TRBV20-1, the J gene TRBJ2-5; no clear D gene. V shed 4 bases and J shed 5 bases, with 8 bases lying between them. Per germline, CDR1 DFQATT and CDR2 SNEGSKA (reference sequence). The CDR3 has 11 residues. The CDR3 DNA reads as TGCAGTGCTATTTCCTTGGAGACCCAGTACTTC. Its translation: CSAISLETQYF.

This clonotype was seen ten or more times. The chain links TRBV6-2 or TRBV6-3 to TRBJ2-2, with D uncertain. Germline V CDR1 and CDR2: MNHEY, SVGEGT. The CDR3 spans 15 residues. The V gene lost 7 bases and the J gene lost 8 bases, with 20 bases spanning the gap. As DNA, the CDR3 is TGTGCCAGCAAGGGCTTCATTGGCGCCCCGGGGGAGCTGTTTTTT. Translated: CASKGFIGAPGELFF.

By sample fraction, this clonotype is medium-sized (0.01 to 0.1%). J is TRBJ2-5 and V is TRBV28; TRBD1 agrees at 9 bases. The CDR3 sequence is 16 residues long. Germline loops: CDR1 MDHEN, CDR2 SYDVKM. V was pared by 6 bases and J by 5 bases, with 13 bases of the junction left unmatched. CDR3 DNA sequence: TGTGCCAGCAGCGAAGGGGGGGACAGGGATGGCGAGACCCAGTACTTC. This translates into CASSEGGDRDGETQYF. Drawing the rest from reference TRBV28 and TRBJ2-5, the complete variable domain is DVKVTQSSRYLVKRTGEKVFLECVQDMDHENMFWYRQDPGLGLRLIYFSYDVKMKEKGDIPEGYSVSREKKERFSLILESASTNQTSMYLCASSEGGDRDGETQYFGPGTRLLVL.

This clonotype was seen ten or more times. The CDR3 region is CAISESIHEGTVQETQYF. The CDR3 coding sequence is TGTGCCATCAGTGAGTCGATTCACGAGGGGACAGTTCAAGAGACCCAGTACTTC. The rearrangement joins TRBV10-3 to TRBJ2-5; 7 nucleotides align to TRBD1. Looked up from germline, CDR1 is ENHRY and CDR2 is SYGVKD. The CDR3 runs to 18 residues. Losses at the gene ends were 0 bases for V and 2 bases for J; bases not matched to a gene: 12.

This clonotype was picked up many times. This chain uses TRBV27 with TRBJ2-2; D perhaps matches TRBD2 (5 bases). Germline CDR1 MNHEY, CDR2 SMNVEV (reference sequence). The CDR3 consists of 16 residues. Trimming left V 6 bases short and J 7 bases short, with 21 bases between. The CDR3 nucleotides are TGTGCCAGCAGCAGCCCCCGGCAGTTCGGACTCGGGGAGCTGTTTTTT. Its translation: CASSSPRQFGLGELFF.

The table lists this clonotype with many counts. This chain connects TRBV5-1 to TRBJ1-2; TRBD1 matches at 9 bases. CDR1 is SGHRS, CDR2 YFSETQ, per germline. The CDR3 contains 16 residues. J was trimmed by 7 bases and V by 0 bases; bases with no gene match: 10. The CDR3 DNA reads as TGCGCCAGCAGCTTGGCCCCTGTAGGGACAGGGACTGGCTACACCTTC. Its translation is CASSLAPVGTGTGYTF.

The rearrangement joins TRBV9 to TRBJ2-3; TRBD2 matches 10 bases. Germline CDR1 is SGDLS and CDR2 is YYNGEE. V was clipped by 0 bases and J by 5 bases; unmatched bases: 15. The CDR3 has 19 amino acids. The CDR3 sequence is CASSVAPVISGRLGDTQYF. CDR3 sequence (DNA): TGTGCCAGCAGCGTAGCTCCCGTGATTAGCGGGAGGCTGGGAGATACGCAGTATTTT.

The rearrangement joins TRBV25-1 to TRBJ1-1, with unresolved D. Deletions cut 9 bases from V and 1 base from J, with 9 bases between. CDR3 size: 12 residues. The germline gives CDR1 MGHDK, CDR2 SYGVNS. The CDR3 DNA reads TGTGCCAGTCAGTATTCGAACACTGAAGCTTTCTTT. Translated, it gives CASQYSNTEAFF.